These 12 T cell receptor beta chains were all obtained from the same sample, sequenced in a study of T cell responses to AZD1222 COVID-19 vaccine. The repertoire was sequenced with immunoSEQ multiplex PCR; TCRdb's copy has only in-frame clones and lacks some. In the table there are about 85,000 clones, about 90% of which are singletons. Material: peripheral blood, obtained on day 0 of AZD1222 vaccination. Source of these receptors: an adult in good health.

The count of this clone is one. The chain recombines TRBV7-8 with TRBJ2-1; D uncertain. The CDR3 extends over 15 amino acids. V shed 1 base and J shed 4 bases, with 11 bases lying between them. In germline, CDR1 is SGHVS, CDR2 FQNEAQ. The CDR3 coding sequence is TGTGCCAGCAGCTTAGGCCGAGGTACTTACAATGAGCAGTTCTTC. Amino acid sequence: CASSLGRGTYNEQFF.

The chain carries TRBV27 and TRBJ1-1; D is ambiguous. V lost 2 bases and J 4 bases, leaving 14 bases between the germline ends. Germline lookup yields CDR1 MNHEY and CDR2 SMNVEV (reference sequence). The CDR3 totals 15 residues. DNA for the CDR3: TGTGCCAGCAGTTTAAAGGGCATTTCGGGCACTGAAGCTTTCTTT. Its protein is CASSLKGISGTEAFF.

The chain links TRBV27 to TRBJ1-5; D is uncertain. V lost 4 bases and J lost 3, with 7 bases in between. CDR3 length equals 13 residues. Germline CDR1 and CDR2: MNHEY and SMNVEV (reference sequence). The CDR3 coding sequence is TGTGCCAGCAGTTGGACTGACAATCAGCCCCAGCATTTT. This gives the protein CASSWTDNQPQHF.

The chain combines TRBV19 with TRBJ2-7; weak D call: TRBD2 (5 bases). The germline gives CDR1 LNHDA, CDR2 SQIVND (reference sequence). Trimming took 3 bases from V and 1 from J, leaving 7 bases between them. This CDR3 is built from 13 residues. The CDR3 loop reads CASSIGGSYEQYF. The CDR3 bases are TGTGCCAGTAGTATTGGAGGTTCCTACGAGCAGTACTTC.

This clone has only one observation. The chain is built from TRBV5-1 and TRBJ2-1; possibly TRBD2 for D (6 bases). Germline values: CDR1 SGHRS, CDR2 YFSETQ. The CDR3 runs to 14 residues. The V end lost 7 bases, the J end lost 4 bases, and 15 bases lay between the germline ends. The CDR3 reads CASGQEGSYNEQFF. CDR3 nucleotide sequence: TGCGCCAGCGGCCAGGAGGGAAGTTACAATGAGCAGTTCTTC. Based on the CDR3 plus reference TRBV5-1 and TRBJ2-1, the full variable domain is KAGVTQTPRYLIKTRGQQVTLSCSPISGHRSVSWYQQTPGQGLQFLFEYFSETQRNKGNFPGRFSGRQFSNSRSEMNVSTLELGDSALYLCASGQEGSYNEQFFGPGTRLTVL.

The rearrangement joins TRBV18 to TRBJ2-2; TRBD1 or TRBD2 may be the D gene (5 bases each). The CDR3 covers 16 residues. Per the germline V gene, CDR1 is KGHSH and CDR2 is LQKENI. V lost 1 base and J 1 base, leaving 10 bases between the germline ends. The CDR3 sequence: CASSPQGTLNTGELFF. CDR3 sequence (DNA): TGTGCCAGCTCACCACAGGGGACCTTGAACACCGGGGAGCTGTTTTTT.

The chain couples TRBV6-5 to TRBJ2-5, with D maybe TRBD2 (6 bases). CDR3 size: 14 residues. The germline CDR1 and CDR2 sequences are MNHEY and SVGAGI. V dropped 6 bases and J dropped 1 base, with 12 bases sitting between them. The CDR3 DNA sequence: TGTGCCAGCAGGGAGCGGGTGTCCCAAGAGACCCAGTACTTC. This translates into CASRERVSQETQYF.

The genes are TRBV29-1 and TRBJ2-3; D not certain. The CDR3 has 13 residues. Germline CDR1 SQVTM, CDR2 ANQGSEA. V lost 1 base and J lost 5, with 10 bases in between. The CDR3 spells CSVEGSFRDTQYF. DNA for the CDR3: TGCAGCGTTGAAGGGTCCTTCAGAGATACGCAGTATTTT.

This chain joins TRBV11-2 and TRBJ2-5; 8 bases map to TRBD1. Unmatched junction bases numbered 9, after V lost 3 bases and J lost 6 bases. CDR1 is SGHAT, CDR2 FQNNGV, per germline. CDR3 length: 15 residues. In DNA form, the CDR3 reads TGTGCCAGCAGCTTCCAGATGACAGGGGTTCAGACCCAGTACTTC. It encodes CASSFQMTGVQTQYF.

This clone was seen just once. The chain joins TRBV9 to TRBJ2-3; D gene ambiguous. V was clipped by 2 bases and J by 0 bases, with 10 bases between them. The CDR3 length is 15 residues. Germline CDR1 reads SGDLS; CDR2 reads YYNGEE. The CDR3 coding sequence is TGTGCCAGCAGCGTCGGGCACCCTAGCACAGATACGCAGTATTTT. This sequence encodes CASSVGHPSTDTQYF.

The chain has TRBV27 and TRBJ1-6; 7 bases fit TRBD1. Germline loops: CDR1 MNHEY, CDR2 SMNVEV (reference sequence). The CDR3 contains 13 residues. With 9 bases clipped from V and 6 bases from J, the junction kept 5 bases outside the gene matches. The CDR3: CASGDRVNSPLHF. In DNA form, the CDR3 reads TGTGCCAGTGGAGACAGGGTTAATTCACCCCTCCACTTT.

A few counts support this clone. The V gene is TRBV6-5, the J gene TRBJ1-2, with 12 bases lining up with TRBD1. Trimming at V came to 8 bases and at J to 14 bases, leaving 6 bases not matched to a gene. The CDR3 loop spans 11 amino acids. Germline assignment: CDR1 MNHEY and CDR2 SVGAGI. CDR3 nucleotide sequence: TGTGCCAGCCGTTCGGGACAGGGGGCAACCTTC. Amino acid sequence: CASRSGQGATF.